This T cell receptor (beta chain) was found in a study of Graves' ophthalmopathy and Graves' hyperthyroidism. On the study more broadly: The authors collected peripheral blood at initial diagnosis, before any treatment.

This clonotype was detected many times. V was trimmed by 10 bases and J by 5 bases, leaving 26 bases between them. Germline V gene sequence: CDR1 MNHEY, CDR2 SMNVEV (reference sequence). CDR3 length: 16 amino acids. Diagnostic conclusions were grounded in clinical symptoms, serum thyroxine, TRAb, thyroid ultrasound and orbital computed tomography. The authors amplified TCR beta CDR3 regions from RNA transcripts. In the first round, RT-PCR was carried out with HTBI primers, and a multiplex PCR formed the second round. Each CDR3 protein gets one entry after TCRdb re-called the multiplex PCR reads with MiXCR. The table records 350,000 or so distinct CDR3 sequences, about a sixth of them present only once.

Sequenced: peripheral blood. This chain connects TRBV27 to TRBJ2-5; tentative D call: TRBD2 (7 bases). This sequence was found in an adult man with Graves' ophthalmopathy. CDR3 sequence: CATHGGHRPSLETQYF. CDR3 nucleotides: TGTGCCACCCACGGGGGGCACCGCCCTAGCTTGGAGACCCAGTACTTC.